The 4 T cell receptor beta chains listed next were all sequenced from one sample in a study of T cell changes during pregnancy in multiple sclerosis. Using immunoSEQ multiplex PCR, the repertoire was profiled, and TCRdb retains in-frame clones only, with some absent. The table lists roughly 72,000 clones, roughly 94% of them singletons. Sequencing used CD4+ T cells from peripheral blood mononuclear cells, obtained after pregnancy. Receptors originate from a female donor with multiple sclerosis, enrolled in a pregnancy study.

The CDR3 loop reads CASSPRQGYQETQYF. CDR3 DNA sequence: TGTGCCAGCAGCCCAAGACAGGGATACCAAGAGACCCAGTACTTC. This chain joins TRBV5-4 and TRBJ2-5, with 7 bases matching TRBD1. J was trimmed by 0 bases and V by 4 bases; bases with no gene match: 6. Germline lookup yields CDR1 SGHNT and CDR2 YYREEE (reference sequence). The CDR3 has 15 amino acids.

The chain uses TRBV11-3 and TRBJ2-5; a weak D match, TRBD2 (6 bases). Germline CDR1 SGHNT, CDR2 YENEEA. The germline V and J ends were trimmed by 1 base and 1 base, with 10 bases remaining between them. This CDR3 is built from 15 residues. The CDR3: CASSLAGSGQETQYF. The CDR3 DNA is TGTGCCAGCAGCTTAGCAGGTAGCGGCCAAGAGACCCAGTACTTC.

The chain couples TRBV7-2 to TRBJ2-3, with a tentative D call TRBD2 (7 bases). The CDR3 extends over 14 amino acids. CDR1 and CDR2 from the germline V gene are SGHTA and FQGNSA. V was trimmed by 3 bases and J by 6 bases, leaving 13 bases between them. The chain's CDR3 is CASSLRGLGDTQYF. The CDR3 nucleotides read TGTGCCAGCAGCTTGCGGGGGCTCGGGGATACGCAGTATTTT.

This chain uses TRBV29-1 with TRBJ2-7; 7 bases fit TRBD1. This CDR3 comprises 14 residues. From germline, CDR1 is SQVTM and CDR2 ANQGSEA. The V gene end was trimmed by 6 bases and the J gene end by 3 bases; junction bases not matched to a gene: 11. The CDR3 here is CSVAPAAGGYEQYF. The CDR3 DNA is TGCAGCGTAGCCCCTGCGGCAGGGGGCTACGAGCAGTACTTC.